This T cell receptor beta chain was recovered during a study of cytomegalovirus exposure and HLA in healthy donors (dated by TCRdb to 2017 to 2019). Study-level background: An earlier analysis of more than 550 of the donors reported 276 Gb of sequence data and 95 million to 130 million unique TCR beta sequences obtained from around 180 million T cells. The number of typed donors differed by locus: roughly 620-630 for A, B, C, DRB1 and DQB1; 500 to 550 for DQA1; some 610 for DPA1; and roughly 450 for DPB1. Of the roughly 400 genotyped donors, roughly 85% fell in the genetic ancestry cluster associated with self-reported Caucasian donors. On average, about 240,000 unique TCR beta nucleotide sequences were sequenced per donor among some 420 genotyped donors of the cohort, with roughly a sixth of those sequences being non-productive. Rather than drawing on any new phenotypic data, the later analysis identified candidate immune exposures from TCR beta sequences and the way those sequences occurred across donors. All discovery cohort repertoires had been generated on a single sequencing platform. HLA typing included class I and class II loci at four-digit resolution. High-throughput TCR immunosequencing, statistical association of individual TCRs with disease status, and machine learning were combined to predict cytomegalovirus infection status. The study was designed to test whether signatures of past pathogen exposure could be identified by cataloging public T cell receptors. A later genetic analysis used genome-wide SNP genotypes for about 60% of the 666 donors, treating that subset as a discovery cohort. A separate validation cohort of roughly 120 different subjects was used in addition to the roughly 670-subject first cohort. Donor age, sex, ethnicity and CMV serostatus were collected together with the repertoire data. An early release covering about 600 HLA-typed donors comprised roughly 300 gigabases of sequencing data and around 86 million unique TCR sequences. The T cell repertoires of some 700 subjects were profiled by immunosequencing and related to cytomegalovirus serostatus. To study patterns of TCR occurrence, a later analysis re-analyzed previously published TCR beta repertoires from 600 to 750 donors and added high-resolution HLA genotyping. An earlier analysis of some 500 of the donors applied high-throughput TCR beta sequencing to assess whether each TCR beta V gene segment acted as functional or pseudogenic. Four to six DR-DQ haplotypes were handled as single units for association and clustering, since linkage in the cohort was strong. Overall study outcomes, separate from this receptor: HLA typing was unavailable for some donors at each locus, so association tests used only the typed subset. The cohort was sequenced for TCR beta chains only, and without alpha or paired-chain data the features that could be detected were limited. According to a later analysis, TCR association rates differed among HLA loci, with DRB1 alleles showing the most associated TCRs and HLA-C alleles showing the fewest. The sequencing pipeline was judged likely to have produced a cluster of highly shared sequence variants as a technical artifact. Because counts were too low, seventeen rarely observed V segments, including chromosome 9 orphons, were left out of the earlier analysis of 500 to 750 of the donors. In vitro tests confirmed that a few of the cytomegalovirus-associated TCR beta chains recognize cytomegalovirus antigens. Compared with equally common non-associated chains, HLA-associated TCR beta chains in a later analysis were more clonally expanded and had lower generation probabilities. CMV serostatus was the only immune exposure information available for the cohort. Across donors, most TCR sequences were observed very rarely, whereas some public TCRs were present in many individuals. Because the 87-base-pair reads could not distinguish some IMGT-functional V segments, including TRBV6-2 and TRBV6-3, those segments were excluded. A further reported finding was that TCR beta sequences accurately predicted the HLA-A and HLA-B alleles for most subjects in the first cohort. The classifier was reported to diagnose cytomegalovirus status with high specificity and sensitivity in both the original cohort and the validation cohort. It was suggested by the authors that the approach could potentially be generalized to other disease states and immunological phenotypes. Linkage disequilibrium might explain the correlated functional status among segregating V segments, but an unknown experimental factor could not be excluded. A later genetic analysis associated a missense DCLRE1C variant with V-gene and J-gene trimming of TCR beta chains, and an independent cohort replicated the association. The presence/absence analyses assumed that sequencing depth was roughly uniform across donors, and that assumption may not be true. Several of the top co-occurrence clusters appeared to be linked to parvovirus B19, influenza, CMV and Epstein-Barr virus, according to a later analysis. In a later analysis, most CMV-associated TCR beta chains were found to appear HLA-restricted, with HLA associations seemingly driven largely by CMV exposure. Broadly in line with IMGT annotations, most TCR beta V segments showed up in productive rearrangements about 87% or about 30% of the time in an earlier analysis of approximately 600 of the donors. At a false discovery rate of 0.05, a later analysis linked fewer than 20,000 TCR beta sequences to specific HLA alleles. In a later genetic analysis, fewer N-insertions in productive TCRs were reported among donors in an Asian-associated ancestry cluster than the approximately 670-donor mean. When HLA alleles, especially DR and DQ, strongly co-occurred, TCR associations were difficult to assign to individual alleles. The study listed 150 to 200 TCR beta chains as associated with cytomegalovirus.

A word on this clone: Its recognized antigen is unknown. Base qualities were left out, and no much larger clone turns up one base away.

Here V drops 6 bases and J drops 4 bases, and the junction holds 15 bases not matched to any gene. Based on the germline V gene, the CDR1 and CDR2 sequences are MDHEN and SYDVKM. The CDR3 contains 16 residues, cysteine and phenylalanine counted. Only the CDR3 region is kept as DNA, spanning 48 bases read in frame from base 1. Library prep was done by the immunoSEQ multiplex PCR assay. The multiplex PCR relied on a mix of 60 forward primers for TCR Vbeta segments and 13 reverse primers for TCR Jbeta segments. A multiplex PCR assay on genomic DNA amplified the CDR3 region of rearranged TCR beta genes. On the Illumina HiSeq System, the amplified TCR beta libraries were sequenced as 87-base-pair reads. Per the authors' processing: In a later analysis, tens of millions of unique TCR beta chains were counted across the roughly 610 repertoires, and about 9.9 million of these chains were shared by at least two donors. Raw reads were error-corrected and collapsed into unique sequences with a nearest-neighbor algorithm that merged closely related sequences to remove PCR and sequencing errors. V, D and J gene segments were assigned by aligning CDR3 sequences to IMGT reference sequences. For a sequence to be retained, a match of at least six nucleotides to both a V gene segment and a J gene segment was required. Rearrangements were called productive when the CDR3 lacked stop codons and stayed in frame with V and J; all others were non-productive. Following IMGT convention, CDR3 was defined as the stretch from the second conserved V-encoded cysteine up to the conserved J-encoded phenylalanine. Sequences without an unambiguous match to a single V gene segment were excluded from the earlier analysis of 500 to 700 of the donors. An earlier analysis of just under 600 of the donors called V segments functional above 56.7% productive rearrangements and segregating when the between-donor standard deviation exceeded 5%. To diagnose cytomegalovirus status from the catalog of TCR beta chain sequences, a statistical classification framework was built. In a later analysis, TCR nucleotide sequences were compared against IMGT/GENE-DB human TR gene sequences so that V and J genes could be assigned. In a later analysis, CDR3 sequences and most-parsimonious VDJ recombination scenarios were assigned using the TCRdist pipeline. A later analysis defined each TCR beta chain by its CDR3 amino acid sequence plus V-gene family, and excluded reads lacking a unique V-gene family. In a later analysis, approximately 590 highly shared, low-generation-probability nucleotide sequences were removed to address suspected cross-contamination and a sequencing artifact. For each public chain, a later analysis derived a clonal expansion index from normalized ranks of inferred template counts within each repertoire. Generation probabilities in a later analysis came from a VDJ recombination model fitted to out-of-frame rearrangements, and those results were checked against IGoR. In a later analysis, TCR-TCR, TCR-HLA and TCR-CMV co-occurrence was scored with hypergeometric tests, and a repertoire-size bias correction was applied to TCR pairs. False discovery rates were estimated in a later analysis by permuting HLA or CMV assignments 20 times. In a later analysis, co-occurring TCRs were grouped using DBSCAN, with TCRdist sequence similarity added in when clustering inside HLA-allele-positive subsets. For co-occurrence clustering, repertoires with fewer than 30,000 or more than 120,000 public chains were excluded, along with a handful of repertoires with anomalous nucleotide sharing. In its TCRdb copy, this immuneACCESS table keeps in-frame sequences only and misses some clones. Where compared with another copy, unresolved V genes explain less than half of these, and the others have no known cause. V and J calls and clone size are given by that table; D and trimming were obtained from the DNA. Present in this sample are approximately 100,000 clones, around 74% of which were seen just once. The ten largest clones capture 1.5% to 2% of the sample.

The cohort was made up of about 610 healthy bone marrow donors. At the time of sampling, all cohort members were nominally healthy, though unrecorded immune exposures were likely present. The donor was CMV seronegative and was included in the group of a few hundred seronegative cohort members. Each donor provided a peripheral blood sample, and peripheral blood mononuclear cells were used for TCR beta sequencing. Genomic DNA was extracted from the blood cell samples with the Qiagen DNeasy Blood Extraction Kit. Sequenced input: PBMCs. The clonotype was recovered from a woman aged 40 to 50 in good health and CMV-seronegative. The sequence joins TRBV28 to TRBJ2-7; 7 bases in between match TRBD2. Here the CDR3 is given as CASSSSQAGSPYEQYF. The base sequence is TGTGCCAGCAGCAGTTCCCAAGCGGGATCCCCTTACGAGCAGTACTTC.